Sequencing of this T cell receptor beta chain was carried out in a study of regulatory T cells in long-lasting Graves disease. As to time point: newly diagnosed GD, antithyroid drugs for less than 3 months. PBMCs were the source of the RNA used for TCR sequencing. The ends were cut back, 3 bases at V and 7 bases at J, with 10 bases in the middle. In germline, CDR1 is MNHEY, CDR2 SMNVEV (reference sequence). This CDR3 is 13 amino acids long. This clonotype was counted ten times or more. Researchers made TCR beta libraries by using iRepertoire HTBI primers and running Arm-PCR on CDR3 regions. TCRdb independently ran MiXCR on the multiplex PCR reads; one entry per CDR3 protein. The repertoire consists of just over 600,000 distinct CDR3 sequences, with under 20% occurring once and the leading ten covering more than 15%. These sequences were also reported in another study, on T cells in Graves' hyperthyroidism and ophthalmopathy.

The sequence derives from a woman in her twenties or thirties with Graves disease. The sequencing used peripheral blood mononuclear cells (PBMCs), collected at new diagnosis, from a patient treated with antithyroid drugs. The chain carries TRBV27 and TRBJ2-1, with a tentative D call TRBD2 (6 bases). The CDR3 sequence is CASSLGLTNEQFF. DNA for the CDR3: TGTGCCAGCAGTTTGGGACTGACAAATGAGCAGTTCTTC.